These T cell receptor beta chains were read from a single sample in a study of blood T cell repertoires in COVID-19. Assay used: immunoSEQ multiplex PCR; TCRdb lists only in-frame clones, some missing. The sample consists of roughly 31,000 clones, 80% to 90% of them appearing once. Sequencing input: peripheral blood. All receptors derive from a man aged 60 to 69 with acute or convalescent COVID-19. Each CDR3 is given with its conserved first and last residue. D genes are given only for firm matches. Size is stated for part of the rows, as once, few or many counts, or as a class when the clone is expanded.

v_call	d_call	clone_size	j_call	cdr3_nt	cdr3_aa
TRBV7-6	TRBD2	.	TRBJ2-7	TGTGCCAGCAGCAAATCGTCGGCTAGCGGGAGCTACGAGCAGTACTTC	CASSKSSASGSYEQYF
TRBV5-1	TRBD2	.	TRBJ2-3	TGCGCCAGCAGCTCCGGGACTAGCGGATACACAGATACGCAGTATTTT	CASSSGTSGYTDTQYF
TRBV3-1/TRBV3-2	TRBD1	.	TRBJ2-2	TGTGCCAGCAGCCATCCAGACAGGGGGCCCCCCGGGGAGCTGTTTTTT	CASSHPDRGPPGELFF
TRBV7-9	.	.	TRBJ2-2	TGTGCCAGCAGCAGACAGAGCACCGGGGAGCTGTTTTTT	CASSRQSTGELFF
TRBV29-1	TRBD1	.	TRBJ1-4	TGCAGCGTTGAAGCGGGCAGGGGGACTGAAAAACTGTTTTTT	CSVEAGRGTEKLFF
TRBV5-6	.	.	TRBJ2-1	TGTGCCAGCAGCCGAACCTTAGCGGAGCAGTTCTTC	CASSRTLAEQFF
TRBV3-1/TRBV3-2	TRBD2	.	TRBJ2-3	TGTGCCAGCAGCCCAAGGACTAGCGGGGGCACAGATACGCAGTATTTT	CASSPRTSGGTDTQYF
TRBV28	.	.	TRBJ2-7	TGTGCCAGCAGCCCTATCGACTACCGGGGGGAGCAGTACTTC	CASSPIDYRGEQYF
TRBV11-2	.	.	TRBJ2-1	TGTGCCAGCAGCTTAGGTCAGGAGGTCAATGAGCAGTTCTTC	CASSLGQEVNEQFF
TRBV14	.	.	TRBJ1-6	TGTGCCAGCAGCCAAGGGAGCCAGGGCTACCATTCACCCCTCCACTTT	CASSQGSQGYHSPLHF
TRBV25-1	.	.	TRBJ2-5	TGTGCCAGCAGCGTTGGGGGCGTACAAGAGACCCAGTACTTC	CASSVGGVQETQYF
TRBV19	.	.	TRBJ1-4	TGTGCCAGTAGTATAGCCCCGAGGGGCAGGTCAGGGGCCGGACGGGAAAAACTGTTTTTT	CASSIAPRGRSGAGREKLFF
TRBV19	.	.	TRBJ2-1	TGTGCCAGTAGTATTGGGGGGGCCGTTTACAATGAGCAGTTCTTC	CASSIGGAVYNEQFF
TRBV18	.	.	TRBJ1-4	TGTGCCAGCTCACCGCTACAGGGAACTAATGAAAAACTGTTTTTT	CASSPLQGTNEKLFF
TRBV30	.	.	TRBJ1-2	TGTGCCTGGAGTCATGGGGGGATCGACTATGGCTACACCTTC	CAWSHGGIDYGYTF
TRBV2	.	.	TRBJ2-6	TGTGCCAGCAGTGATAGCAGAATCTCTGGGGCCAACGTCCTGACTTTC	CASSDSRISGANVLTF
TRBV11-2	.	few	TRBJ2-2	TGTGCCAGCAGCTTAAGCAACACCGGGGAGCTGTTTTTT	CASSLSNTGELFF